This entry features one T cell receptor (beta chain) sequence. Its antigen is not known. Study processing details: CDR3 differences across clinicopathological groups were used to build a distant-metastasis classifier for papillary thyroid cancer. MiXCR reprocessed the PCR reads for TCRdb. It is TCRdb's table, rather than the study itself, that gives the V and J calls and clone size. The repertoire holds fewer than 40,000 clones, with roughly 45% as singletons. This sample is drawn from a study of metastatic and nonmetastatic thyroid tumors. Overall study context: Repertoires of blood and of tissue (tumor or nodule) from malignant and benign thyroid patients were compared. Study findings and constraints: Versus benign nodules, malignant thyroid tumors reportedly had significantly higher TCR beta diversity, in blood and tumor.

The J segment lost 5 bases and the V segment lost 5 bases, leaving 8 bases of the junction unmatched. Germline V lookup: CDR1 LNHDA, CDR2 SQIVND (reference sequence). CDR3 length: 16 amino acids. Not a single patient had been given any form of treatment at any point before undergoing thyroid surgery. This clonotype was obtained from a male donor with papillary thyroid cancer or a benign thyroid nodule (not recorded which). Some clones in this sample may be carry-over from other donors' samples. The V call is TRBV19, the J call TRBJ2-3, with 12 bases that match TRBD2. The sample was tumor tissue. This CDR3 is CASSARTSGDIDTQYF. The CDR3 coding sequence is TGTGCCAGTAGTGCGCGGACTAGCGGGGATATAGATACGCAGTATTTT.